Listed below are T cell receptor beta chains from one sample, sequenced in a study of neurological immune-mediated disorders. Each CDR3 protein gets one entry after TCRdb re-called the 5' RACE reads with MiXCR. There are about 30,000 distinct CDR3 sequences in the sample; about 6% occur only once, and roughly 2% lies in the top ten. The sample taken for sequencing was CD4+ T cells from blood. The receptors derive from a woman aged 45-65 years in good health. The CDR3 runs from the conserved cysteine through the conserved F or W. The D gene is left open where the match is weak. Size values are once, few and many counts, or a class for expanded clones, and some rows have none.

size,D,J,V,DNA,CDR3
many,-,TRBJ1-4,TRBV5-1,TGCGCCAGCAGCTCTAACAGTAATGAAAAACTGTTTTTT,CASSSNSNEKLFF
many,-,TRBJ1-5,TRBV5-1,TGCGCCAGCAGCGCGGACCCAGGAGGAAAGCCCCAGCATTTT,CASSADPGGKPQHF
medium-sized,-,TRBJ2-7,TRBV6-2/TRBV6-3,TGTGCCAGCAGAGTTAGCGGAAACTACTACGAGCAGTACTTC,CASRVSGNYYEQYF
many,-,TRBJ1-4,TRBV7-2,TGTGCCAGCAGCCCCTACAGGACCGAGTATGAAAAACTGTTTTTT,CASSPYRTEYEKLFF
medium-sized,-,TRBJ1-5,TRBV6-1,TGTGCCAGCAGTCCGGGAGGGCTGGGGAATCAGCCCCAGCATTTT,CASSPGGLGNQPQHF
many,-,TRBJ2-3,TRBV6-1,TGTGCCAGTGCTCTAGGGGGTAGCACAGATACGCAGTATTTT,CASALGGSTDTQYF
-,TRBD1,TRBJ1-5,TRBV28,TGTGCCAGCAGTTCGGGACAGGGAGATGTTCAGCCCCAGCATTTT,CASSSGQGDVQPQHF
many,TRBD2,TRBJ2-2,TRBV7-2,TGTGCCAGCAGCCCGGGGACTAGCGGCCGTTCGATCACCGGGGAGCTGTTTTTT,CASSPGTSGRSITGELFF
many,-,TRBJ2-7,TRBV6-6,TGTGCCAGCGAGTCCGGGGCCCACGAGCAGTACTTC,CASESGAHEQYF
many,TRBD1,TRBJ1-5,TRBV2,TGTGCCAGCAGTGAGGACAGGGGCAATCAGCCCCAGCATTTT,CASSEDRGNQPQHF
many,-,TRBJ2-3,TRBV20-1,TGCAGTGCTAGGGCAGGGTTCACAGATACGCAGTATTTT,CSARAGFTDTQYF
many,TRBD2,TRBJ2-7,TRBV7-2,TGTGCCAGCAGCTTAGCGGGCGGGAGGGTTGAGCAGTACTTC,CASSLAGGRVEQYF
many,-,TRBJ1-1,TRBV7-6,TGTGCCAGCAGCTTAGGGACGGACTTTAAGGGAGCTTTCTTT,CASSLGTDFKGAFF
many,-,TRBJ2-7,TRBV20-1,TGCAGTGCTAACAGGGATTTTTCCTACGAGCAGTACTTC,CSANRDFSYEQYF
many,TRBD2,TRBJ2-5,TRBV5-6,TGTGCCAGCAGCAGAGGGACTAGCCCCCTGGGGACCCAGTACTTC,CASSRGTSPLGTQYF
medium-sized,-,TRBJ2-5,TRBV5-6,TGTGCCAGCAGCTTGAGGAATGGGGAGACCCAGTACTTC,CASSLRNGETQYF
many,TRBD2,TRBJ2-3,TRBV20-1,TGCAGTGCTAGGGGGACTAGCGGATCAGATACGCAGTATTTT,CSARGTSGSDTQYF
many,TRBD1,TRBJ2-4,TRBV2,TGTGCCAGCATCGAACTCCCGGGACAGGGGCCCAAAAACATTCAGTACTTC,CASIELPGQGPKNIQYF
many,-,TRBJ2-2,TRBV5-1,TGCGCCAGCAGCTTGGCCGAGGGACTCACCGGGGAGCTGTTTTTT,CASSLAEGLTGELFF
many,-,TRBJ2-2,TRBV29-1,TGCAGCGTTCCTACCCCACTCACCGGGGAGCTGTTTTTT,CSVPTPLTGELFF
many,-,TRBJ1-2,TRBV7-9,TGTGCCAGCAGCTTAGGAGGACTGAACTGGGATGGCTACACCTTC,CASSLGGLNWDGYTF
many,-,TRBJ1-5,TRBV6-2/TRBV6-3,TGTGCCAGCAGTTACGGCAGCAGCAATCAGCCCCAGCATTTT,CASSYGSSNQPQHF
many,-,TRBJ1-2,TRBV14,TGTGCCAGCAGCCAAGGATTTCCCGTGCTCGGCTACACCTTC,CASSQGFPVLGYTF
-,-,TRBJ2-7,TRBV5-6,TGTGCCAGCAGCTCCTTCTACGAGCAGTACTTC,CASSSFYEQYF
few,-,TRBJ1-2,TRBV7-2,TGTGCCAGCAGCTCATTCGGGGCGGACTATGGCTACACCTTC,CASSSFGADYGYTF